This T cell receptor (beta chain) was profiled in a study of memory CD4+ T cells and cytomegalovirus serostatus (dated by TCRdb to about 2019). Broadly, across the study: A total of 33 healthy Belgian adults, of whom 9 were CMV seropositive and about 25 were CMV seronegative, were included in the cohort. The study sequenced CD4+ memory TCRbeta repertoires of a Belgian cohort with known cytomegalovirus serostatus to replicate a published TCR-based CMV serostatus classifier. Broad study findings and their caveats: Results were interpreted as suggesting that the CMV-associated TCR signature is largely present in the CD4+ memory repertoire. Among the 150 to 200 previously reported CMV-associated TCRbeta sequences, 67 showed up in the CD4+ memory repertoires, with each one found in between one and five individuals. Unlike the original study, which covered naive and memory CD4+ and CD8+ populations, the Belgian study sequenced only CD4+CD45RO+ memory cells. For CMV serostatus prediction, a median bootstrapped AUC of about 0.96 was reached with the original framework, and a median bootstrapped AUC of about 0.89 was reached with a US-trained random forest. On the Belgian cohort, the classifier based on the original framework reached a median bootstrapped AUC of 0.95, with a 95% CI of 0.76-1.00.

The Quick-DNA Microprep Kit was used to extract genomic DNA from the sorted cells. Amplification of TCRbeta DNA was done with the immunoSEQ hsTCRbeta kit, following the protocol from the manufacturer. TCRbeta libraries were sequenced on an Illumina MiSeq instrument. The paper's data handling went like this. Removing out-of-frame sequences left 2 million to 2.5 million distinct TCRbeta sequences, an average of around 67,000 per individual. Each individual was scored according to the count of 160 or so previously reported CMV-associated TCRbeta sequences and the total productive distinct TCRbeta count. A beta-binomial model was reimplemented in Python, and random forests from scikit-learn, run with default parameters, were trained on data from the US cohort. On the Belgian cohort, classifier performance was reported as the median AUC, along with percentile confidence intervals, across 10,000 bootstrap iterations. Here the immuneACCESS table is served through TCRdb, limited to in-frame sequences with V and J called. Missing clones are a known gap in these copies; in checked studies unresolved V genes cover under half, and the rest lacks a known reason. Clone size and the V and J calls come from that table; the DNA yielded D and trimming. The sample yields 30,000 to 40,000 clones; less than 80% were counted once. Approximately 5.3% of the sample is taken by the ten largest.

V is pruned by 2 bases and J by 5 bases, leaving 3 bases of the junction without a gene match. The germline V gene provides CDR1 KGHSH and CDR2 LQKENI. Counted from cysteine to phenylalanine, this CDR3 has 15 amino acids. Solely the CDR3 DNA is kept, with 45 bases framed from the first base. Single viable CD3+CD4+CD8-CD45RO+ cells were sorted as memory CD4+ T cells on a FACSAria II. CMV serostatus was assessed using a Roche Elecsys assay, by which serum IgG against CMV pp150, pp28, p38 and p52 was detected. Following thawing, total CD4+ T cells were enriched through positive selection using CD4 magnetic microbeads. The samples came from a different study that was designed specifically to examine the CD4+ T cell memory repertoire. Peripheral blood mononuclear cells were isolated and cryopreserved according to standard operating procedures, and serum was stored at -80 degrees C. CD3-PerCP (BW264/56), CD4-APC (RPA-T4), CD45RO-PE (UCHT1) and CD8-Pacific Orange (3B5) antibodies were used for staining, and non-viable cells were excluded with Sytox blue.

For this clone: The antigen it recognizes is unknown. No base quality values were provided; no much bigger clone lies one nucleotide off.

The sample comprised memory CD4+ T cells from blood. The V and J genes are TRBV18 and TRBJ1-2; 12 central bases correspond to TRBD1. The receptor comes from an adult in good health and CMV-seropositive. The CDR3: CASSPSGQGAYGYTF. In nucleotide form, the sequence is TGTGCCAGCTCACCATCGGGACAGGGGGCGTATGGCTACACCTTC.